The clone carrying this T cell receptor (beta chain) was picked up one time. These data come from a study of blood T cell repertoires in COVID-19. The germline gives CDR1 LNHDA, CDR2 SQIVND (reference sequence). This CDR3 comprises 15 residues. V lost 7 bases, J lost 1 base, and 15 bases lay in between. Study processing details: Quantification of nucleated cells was approximated via reference gene primer amplification. Clones were read by immunoSEQ multiplex PCR, and TCRdb kept only the in-frame ones, dropping some. V and J calls and clone size are as listed in that table; D and trimming were resolved from the DNA. The top ten hold 44% of the sample, which has some 83,000 clones, 65% to 90% seen once.

Sample: peripheral blood. The chain combines TRBV19 with TRBJ2-3; weak D call: TRBD2 (6 bases). The receptor comes from a man older than 75 with acute or convalescent COVID-19. The CDR3 protein is CASIPGGQGTDTQYF. The CDR3 coding sequence is TGTGCCAGTATCCCCGGAGGGCAGGGCACAGATACGCAGTATTTT.